The 29 T cell receptor beta chains given below trace back to one sample, sequenced in a study of cytomegalovirus exposure and HLA in healthy donors. Primers included in the PCR were 60 Vbeta and 13 Jbeta primers. Assay: immunoSEQ multiplex PCR; the TCRdb copy retains only in-frame clones and omits some. The repertoire includes roughly 190,000 clones, 9.5% of them detected once, and approximately 1.3% sits in the top ten. The specimen sequenced was PBMCs. All receptors derive from a woman in her twenties or thirties in good health and CMV-seropositive.

The chain couples TRBV5-1 to TRBJ2-7; 9 bases are shared with TRBD1. From germline, CDR1 is SGHRS and CDR2 YFSETQ. This CDR3 is 12 amino acids long. V shed 4 bases and J 6 bases; nucleotides not matched to a gene: 2. CDR3 in amino acids: CASSPQGAEQYF. In DNA form, the CDR3 reads TGCGCCAGCAGCCCACAGGGGGCCGAGCAGTACTTC.

A few counts support this clone. The V call is TRBV9, the J call TRBJ1-4; no definite D call. Germline CDR1 reads SGDLS; CDR2 reads YYNGEE. V lost 3 bases, J lost 6 bases, and 15 bases lay in between. The CDR3 consists of 15 residues. CDR3 region: CASSDEDGLDEKLFF. The CDR3 DNA reads as TGTGCCAGCAGCGATGAGGACGGACTCGATGAAAAACTGTTTTTT.

This chain uses TRBV7-2 with TRBJ2-7; 9 positions agree with TRBD2. CDR1 is SGHTA, CDR2 FQGNSA, per germline. Trimming at V came to 7 bases and at J to 3 bases, leaving 13 bases not matched to a gene. The CDR3 is 16 amino acids. CDR3 amino acids: CASTFHQGTSIYEQYF. The CDR3 DNA sequence: TGTGCCAGCACCTTCCACCAAGGGACTAGCATCTACGAGCAGTACTTC.

This chain links TRBV5-1 with TRBJ2-5; TRBD1 matches at 8 bases. Germline lookup yields CDR1 SGHRS and CDR2 YFSETQ. The CDR3 extends over 13 amino acids. The ends lost 0 bases at V and 5 bases at J; junction bases unmatched: 0. For the CDR3, the DNA is TGCGCCAGCAGCTTGGGACAGGGGGAGACCCAGTACTTC. This encodes CASSLGQGETQYF.

The gene calls are TRBV20-1 and TRBJ1-2; 9 positions match TRBD1. J was trimmed by 7 bases and V by 4 bases; bases with no gene match: 1. The CDR3 length is 11 residues. Germline CDR1 DFQATT, CDR2 SNEGSKA (reference sequence). Here the CDR3 DNA reads TGCAGTGCTATGGACAGGGGTGGCTACACCTTC. This gives the protein CSAMDRGGYTF.

The J gene is TRBJ1-1, the V gene TRBV6-6; 9 bases map to TRBD1. With 9 bases clipped from V and 1 base from J, the junction kept 6 bases outside the gene matches. Germline CDR1 and CDR2: MNHNY and SVGAGI (reference sequence). The CDR3 covers 14 residues. CDR3 coding DNA: TGTGCCAGTGGGACAGGGAGGACGAACACTGAAGCTTTCTTT. It codes for CASGTGRTNTEAFF.

Only a few counts were recorded for this clone. V and J are TRBV6-5 and TRBJ2-7, with unresolved D. CDR1 is MNHEY and CDR2 is SVGAGI in the germline V gene. V dropped 3 bases and J dropped 0 bases, with 9 bases sitting between them. This CDR3 spans 14 amino acids. CDR3 in DNA: TGTGCCAGCAGTTATGGCCAGGCCTCCTACGAGCAGTACTTC. Translating gives CASSYGQASYEQYF.

The rearrangement uses TRBV10-2 and TRBJ2-1; 13 nucleotides agree with TRBD2. Looked up from germline, CDR1 is WSHSY and CDR2 is SAAADI. The ends lost 2 bases at V and 6 bases at J; junction bases unmatched: 4. The CDR3 covers 16 residues. CDR3 residues: CASSEHTSGRANEQFF. CDR3 bases: TGCGCCAGCAGTGAGCACACTAGCGGGAGGGCCAATGAGCAGTTCTTC.

A few counts support this clone. V gene TRBV5-6 combines with J gene TRBJ2-2; TRBD1 might be the D (6 bases). Germline CDR1 SGHDT, CDR2 YYEEEE. The CDR3 sequence is 15 residues long. Trimming took 1 base from V and 5 from J, leaving 12 bases between them. CDR3 loop: CASSLQGRRTGELFF. DNA of the CDR3: TGTGCCAGCAGCTTGCAGGGGCGTCGGACCGGGGAGCTGTTTTTT.

This clone was counted a few times. The V and J genes are TRBV7-9 and TRBJ1-2; unclear D gene. The V gene's germline CDR1 is SEHNR and CDR2 FQNEAQ (reference sequence). The V end was cut by 0 bases, the J end by 2 bases, with 7 bases between. The CDR3 has 14 amino acids. DNA of the CDR3: TGTGCCAGCAGCTTAGCAGGCAGGAACTATGGCTACACCTTC. Translation gives CASSLAGRNYGYTF.

CDR3 amino acids: CASSPGQGGTENIQYF. CDR3 sequence (DNA): TGTGCCAGCTCACCGGGGCAGGGCGGGACGGAGAACATTCAGTACTTC. This rearrangement joins TRBV18 to TRBJ2-4; possible D gene TRBD2, 6 bases. Looked up from germline, CDR1 is KGHSH and CDR2 is LQKENI. The CDR3 contains 16 residues. V gave up 3 bases and J gave up 7 bases, with 19 bases separating them.

This clone was found a few times. V usage is TRBV30 and J usage is TRBJ1-5; 8 bases match TRBD1. This CDR3 is built from 13 residues. Losses at the gene ends were 5 bases for V and 7 bases for J; bases not matched to a gene: 7. CDR1 is GTSNPN and CDR2 is SVGIG in the germline V gene (reference sequence). The CDR3 reads CAWGINRGQPQHF. CDR3 coding DNA: TGTGCCTGGGGGATAAACAGGGGGCAGCCCCAGCATTTT.

The rearrangement uses TRBV5-1 and TRBJ2-7; 12 bases agree with TRBD2. The CDR3 loop spans 15 amino acids. V shed 0 bases and J 10 bases; nucleotides not matched to a gene: 8. Germline V gives CDR1 SGHRS, CDR2 YFSETQ. CDR3 DNA: TGCGCCAGCAGCTTGGATGGGCTAGCGGGAGGGAGTCAGTACTTC. It is translated as CASSLDGLAGGSQYF.

This clone was seen a few times. The genes are TRBV7-6 and TRBJ2-7; D not certain. Germline CDR1 is SGHVS and CDR2 is FNYEAQ. Trimming removed 1 base from V and 4 bases from J, with 11 bases in between. The CDR3 totals 14 residues. The CDR3 reads CASSLEGSIYEQYF. CDR3 bases: TGTGCCAGCAGCTTAGAAGGTAGCATATACGAGCAGTACTTC.

V is TRBV6-6 and J is TRBJ1-3; D gene ambiguous. CDR3 length: 14 residues. V shed 6 bases and J shed 3 bases, with 12 bases lying between them. CDR1 is MNHNY, CDR2 SVGAGI, per germline (reference sequence). The CDR3 region is CASSSPGSGNTIYF. CDR3 coding DNA: TGTGCCAGCAGCTCCCCCGGGAGTGGAAACACCATATATTTT.

V and J are TRBV2 and TRBJ2-1, with D perhaps matching TRBD1 (5 bases). Germline assignment: CDR1 SNHLY and CDR2 FYNNEI. This CDR3 has 12 residues. Trimming cost V 5 bases and J 9 bases, with 11 bases left between them. DNA for the CDR3: TGTGCCAGCAGTCAGGTCCAGGGTGAGCAGTTCTTC. Translated: CASSQVQGEQFF.

The V and J genes are TRBV14 and TRBJ2-1, with 9 positions matching TRBD2. Looked up from germline, CDR1 is SGHDN and CDR2 is FVKESK. Trimming took 6 bases from V and 0 from J; bases not matched to a gene: 6. The CDR3 covers 16 residues. The CDR3 DNA reads as TGTGCCAGCAGGGGAATTAGCGGGAGCTCCTACAATGAGCAGTTCTTC. Translating it yields CASRGISGSSYNEQFF.

This clone was counted only a few times. The chain couples TRBV5-1 to TRBJ1-4, with 7 bases lining up with TRBD1. Looked up from germline, CDR1 is SGHRS and CDR2 is YFSETQ. The CDR3 has 15 residues. V shed 3 bases, J shed 7 bases, and the junction held 9 bases outside the gene matches. CDR3 sequence reads: CASSSTGVGIEKLFF. The CDR3 nucleotides are TGCGCCAGCAGCTCTACAGGGGTAGGAATTGAAAAACTGTTTTTT.

The rearrangement uses TRBV4-1 and TRBJ2-1; TRBD2 is a possible D gene (6 bases). The CDR3 spans 19 residues. V gave up 2 bases and J gave up 0 bases, with 20 bases separating them. The germline V gene encodes CDR1 MGHRA and CDR2 YSYEKL. CDR3 region: CASSQSSGRRASSYNEQFF. DNA of the CDR3: TGCGCCAGCAGCCAATCCAGCGGCAGGAGGGCGAGCTCCTACAATGAGCAGTTCTTC.

This clone appeared a few times. V and J are TRBV2 and TRBJ2-7; 8 bases align to TRBD1. CDR1 and CDR2 (germline): SNHLY, FYNNEI. The V segment lost 7 bases and the J segment 6 bases; nucleotides outside the gene matches: 11. The CDR3 spans 14 residues. The CDR3 loop reads CASIKEQGAREQYF. As DNA, the CDR3 is TGTGCCAGCATTAAGGAGCAGGGGGCGCGCGAGCAGTACTTC.

This clone has more than one count but fewer than ten. The chain carries TRBV2 and TRBJ1-1, with D tentatively TRBD1 (5 bases). V lost 7 bases and J 5 bases, leaving 17 bases between the germline ends. Per germline, CDR1 SNHLY and CDR2 FYNNEI. This CDR3 has 14 residues. The CDR3 spells CASTGAFSGTEAFF. The CDR3, as DNA: TGTGCCAGCACTGGGGCCTTCAGTGGGACTGAAGCTTTCTTT. The entire variable domain, with the rest obtained from reference TRBV2 and TRBJ1-1, is as follows: EPEVTQTPSHQVTQMGQEVILRCVPISNHLYFYWYRQILGQKVEFLVSFYNNEISEKSEIFDDQFSVERPDGSNFTLKIRSTKLEDSAMYFCASTGAFSGTEAFFGQGTRLTVV.

The chain's CDR3 is CASSVGTANEKLFF. CDR3 in DNA: TGTGCCAGCAGCGTAGGGACAGCTAATGAAAAACTGTTTTTT. The genes are TRBV9 and TRBJ1-4; a weak D match, TRBD1 (6 bases). This CDR3 has 14 residues. The germline CDR1 and CDR2 sequences are SGDLS and YYNGEE. Trimming cost V 0 bases and J 3 bases, with 6 bases left between them.

The table lists this clone with a few counts. CDR3 DNA: TGCAGCGTTGAGACAGGACAGTTTACTGAAGCTTTCTTT. Translation gives CSVETGQFTEAFF. This rearrangement joins TRBV29-1 to TRBJ1-1; D perhaps matches TRBD1 (6 bases). V gave up 3 bases and J gave up 5 bases, with 13 bases separating them. This CDR3 is 13 amino acids long. Germline CDR1 and CDR2: SQVTM and ANQGSEA. Together with reference TRBV29-1 and TRBJ1-1, the CDR3 gives the full variable domain: SAVISQKPSRDICQRGTSLTIQCQVDSQVTMMFWYRQQPGQSLTLIATANQGSEATYESGFVIDKFPISRPNLTFSTLTVSNMSPEDSSIYLCSVETGQFTEAFFGQGTRLTVV.

This clone was detected only a few times. V usage is TRBV2 and J usage is TRBJ1-2; D uncertain. The CDR3 has 15 amino acids. CDR1 SNHLY and CDR2 FYNNEI come from the germline V gene. Trimming removed 5 bases at V and 3 bases at J, with 16 bases between. In DNA, the CDR3 is TGTGCCAGCAGTATCTTATCGGGGAACTACTATGGCTACACCTTC. Translated, it gives CASSILSGNYYGYTF. Full variable domain (outside the CDR3, taken from reference TRBV2 and TRBJ1-2): EPEVTQTPSHQVTQMGQEVILRCVPISNHLYFYWYRQILGQKVEFLVSFYNNEISEKSEIFDDQFSVERPDGSNFTLKIRSTKLEDSAMYFCASSILSGNYYGYTFGSGTRLTVV.

The CDR3 reads CASSGSPTPYGYTF. The CDR3 coding sequence is TGTGCCAGCAGTGGGAGCCCGACCCCCTATGGCTACACCTTC. The chain links TRBV28 to TRBJ1-2; the D is unclear. The V gene's germline CDR1 is MDHEN and CDR2 SYDVKM. Trimming pared 5 bases from V and 4 bases from J, leaving 14 bases between. The CDR3 runs 14 residues.

Only a few counts were recorded for this clone. This chain links TRBV14 with TRBJ2-7; D is uncertain. The CDR3 sequence is 15 residues long. Germline-derived CDR1 and CDR2 are SGHDN and FVKESK. V shed 2 bases and J shed 5 bases, with 16 bases lying between them. CDR3 region: CASSQKRRRLDEQYF. The CDR3 region has the DNA TGTGCCAGCAGCCAAAAACGTCGGCGGCTCGACGAGCAGTACTTC. Filled out from reference TRBV14 and TRBJ2-7, the complete variable domain reads EAGVTQFPSHSVIEKGQTVTLRCDPISGHDNLYWYRRVMGKEIKFLLHFVKESKQDESGMPNNRFLAERTGGTYSTLKVQPAELEDSGVYFCASSQKRRRLDEQYFGPGTRLTVT.

The chain combines TRBV19 with TRBJ2-2, with 8 positions matching TRBD1. Germline trimming cut 2 bases from V and 0 bases from J; bases unmatched to any gene: 5. CDR1 is LNHDA and CDR2 is SQIVND in the germline V gene (reference sequence). CDR3 length: 17 residues. CDR3 DNA sequence: TGTGCCAGTAGTATATATCAGGGGGCAGCGAACACCGGGGAGCTGTTTTTT. Amino acids: CASSIYQGAANTGELFF.

The chain employs TRBV5-1 and TRBJ2-2; D is perhaps TRBD2 (5 bases). Germline CDR1 and CDR2: SGHRS and YFSETQ. The germline V and J ends were trimmed by 7 bases and 4 bases, with 17 bases remaining between them. The CDR3 totals 15 residues. CDR3 amino acids: CASWVSSGTTGELFF. CDR3 coding DNA: TGCGCCAGCTGGGTTTCGAGCGGCACCACCGGGGAGCTGTTTTTT.

J is TRBJ2-1 and V is TRBV13; TRBD2 matches at 8 bases. The CDR3 loop spans 15 amino acids. Losses at the gene ends were 5 bases for V and 12 bases for J; bases not matched to a gene: 15. Germline CDR1 PRHDT, CDR2 FYEKMQ (reference sequence). The CDR3 sequence: CASSKEAGLAGWQFF. Here the CDR3 DNA reads TGTGCCAGCAGCAAAGAAGCCGGACTAGCAGGGTGGCAGTTCTTC.